A selection of T cell receptor beta chains follows, all from one sample in a study of blood T cell repertoires in COVID-19. Using immunoSEQ multiplex PCR, the repertoire was profiled, and TCRdb retains in-frame clones only, with some absent. The profile covers about half a million clones, with approximately 85% appearing a single time and 3% to 3.5% taken by the ten largest. Sequenced input: peripheral blood. Every receptor here comes from a human donor in a cohort sampled during active COVID-19. The CDR3 runs from the conserved cysteine through the conserved F or W. D genes are given only for firm matches. Clone size is given for some rows only: seen once, a few or many times, or a class if the clone is expanded.

j_call,cdr3_length,v_call,d_call,clone_size,cdr3_aa,cdr3_nt
TRBJ1-6,16,TRBV18,.,.,CASSVDSTGGNSPLHF,TGTGCCAGCTCAGTCGATTCCACGGGGGGAAATTCACCCCTCCACTTT
TRBJ2-1,13,TRBV12-3/TRBV12-4,TRBD2,.,CASSRGTSGRVFF,TGTGCCAGCAGCCGAGGGACTAGCGGGAGGGTTTTCTTC
TRBJ2-7,14,TRBV7-2,.,once,CASSLVRLAYEQYF,TGTGCCAGCAGCTTAGTGCGACTGGCCTACGAGCAGTACTTC
TRBJ1-1,13,TRBV6-4,.,.,CASSEYMNTEAFF,TGTGCCAGCAGTGAATACATGAACACTGAAGCTTTCTTT
TRBJ2-1,13,TRBV10-2,.,.,CASRDQGGNEQFF,TGCGCCAGCAGGGACCAGGGAGGCAATGAGCAGTTCTTC
TRBJ1-4,15,TRBV7-9,.,.,CASTAQGPRNEKLFF,TGTGCCAGCACCGCGCAGGGTCCTCGGAATGAAAAACTGTTTTTT
TRBJ1-1,14,TRBV5-1,.,.,CASSPLTGNTEAFF,TGCGCCAGCAGCCCACTAACAGGGAACACTGAAGCTTTCTTT
TRBJ1-2,14,TRBV2,.,many,CASTWASGGYGYTF,TGTGCCAGCACCTGGGCAAGCGGGGGCTATGGCTACACCTTC
TRBJ2-1,15,TRBV5-1,TRBD2,.,CASSGLAGGDNEQFF,TGCGCCAGCAGCGGACTAGCGGGAGGGGACAATGAGCAGTTCTTC
TRBJ1-1,13,TRBV19,.,.,CASSNSMNTEAFF,TGTGCCAGTAGTAACAGCATGAACACTGAAGCTTTCTTT
TRBJ2-2,13,TRBV12-3/TRBV12-4,.,.,CASSLMRDGELFF,TGTGCCAGCAGTTTAATGAGGGACGGGGAGCTGTTTTTT
TRBJ2-7,13,TRBV25-1,.,few,CASSTGVGYEQYF,TGTGCCAGCAGTACGGGGGTGGGGTACGAGCAGTACTTC
TRBJ2-7,15,TRBV27,.,.,CASRSGNSRSYEQYF,TGTGCCAGCAGGTCGGGTAACTCTCGCTCCTACGAGCAGTACTTC
TRBJ2-1,15,TRBV10-1,.,many,CASSESRTENNEQFF,TGCGCCAGCAGTGAGTCTAGGACAGAAAACAATGAGCAGTTCTTC
TRBJ1-3,15,TRBV28,.,.,CASSFPGRGGNTIYF,TGTGCCAGCAGTTTCCCGGGAAGAGGCGGAAACACCATATATTTT
TRBJ1-2,15,TRBV7-9,TRBD1,.,CASSLGGQGNYGYTF,TGTGCCAGCAGCTTAGGGGGACAGGGCAACTATGGCTACACCTTC
TRBJ2-3,15,TRBV4-1,TRBD2,once,CASSLQTSGSDTQYF,TGCGCCAGCAGCCTCCAGACTAGCGGGAGCGATACGCAGTATTTT
TRBJ2-1,14,TRBV15,.,.,CATSGAVEISEQFF,TGTGCCACCAGCGGGGCCGTTGAAATTAGTGAGCAGTTCTTC
TRBJ1-3,17,TRBV5-6,.,.,CASSLESLGAPGNTIYF,TGTGCCAGCAGCTTGGAGAGCCTAGGGGCGCCCGGAAACACCATATATTTT
TRBJ2-1,12,TRBV12-3/TRBV12-4,.,.,CASRRTGNEQFF,TGTGCCAGCAGGCGGACTGGTAATGAGCAGTTCTTC
TRBJ2-7,16,TRBV18,.,.,CASSPLLAQGSYEQYF,TGTGCCAGCTCACCACTATTGGCACAGGGAAGCTACGAGCAGTACTTC
TRBJ2-2,16,TRBV7-3,TRBD1,many,CASSPLGQGDTGELFF,TGTGCCAGCAGCCCCCTTGGACAGGGAGACACCGGGGAGCTGTTTTTT
TRBJ2-4,16,TRBV5-4,TRBD2,.,CASSVTSGEYKNIQYF,TGTGCCAGCAGCGTGACTAGCGGGGAGTACAAAAACATTCAGTACTTC
TRBJ2-7,16,TRBV18,TRBD1,.,CASSPETGASSYEQYF,TGTGCCAGCTCACCAGAGACAGGGGCCTCCTCCTACGAGCAGTACTTC
TRBJ2-6,15,TRBV5-1,.,.,CASSFFGSGANVLTF,TGCGCCAGCAGCTTTTTCGGCTCTGGGGCCAACGTCCTGACTTTC
TRBJ1-1,14,TRBV30,TRBD1,.,CAWSVLDRGLEAFF,TGTGCCTGGAGTGTACTGGACAGGGGGCTGGAAGCTTTCTTT
TRBJ2-1,16,TRBV28,TRBD2,.,CASRAGLAEGHNEQFF,TGTGCCAGCAGGGCTGGACTAGCGGAGGGTCACAATGAGCAGTTCTTC
TRBJ1-2,19,TRBV10-3,TRBD1,.,CATQWTGGVDFIEAYGYTF,TGTGCCACCCAGTGGACAGGGGGCGTGGATTTTATCGAGGCCTATGGCTACACCTTC
TRBJ1-6,15,TRBV6-5,.,.,CASSFSWQNNSPLHF,TGTGCCAGCAGTTTTTCGTGGCAAAATAATTCACCCCTCCACTTT
TRBJ2-7,15,TRBV5-1,.,once,CASSLRGQSSYEQYF,TGCGCCAGCAGCTTAAGGGGTCAGAGCTCCTACGAGCAGTACTTC
TRBJ1-2,14,TRBV5-4,TRBD1,.,CASSRTGLNYGYTF,TGTGCCAGCAGCAGGACAGGACTTAACTATGGCTACACCTTC
TRBJ1-4,15,TRBV11-2,.,.,CASSLDPGTNEKLFF,TGTGCCAGCAGCTTAGATCCGGGGACTAATGAAAAACTGTTTTTT
TRBJ2-3,14,TRBV9,.,once,CASSVELSLDTQYF,TGTGCCAGCAGCGTAGAACTTTCCTTGGATACGCAGTATTTT
TRBJ2-5,11,TRBV27,.,.,CASSSGETQYF,TGTGCCAGCAGTTCCGGGGAGACCCAGTACTTC
TRBJ2-2,17,TRBV28,TRBD2,.,CASSPPGLAGIAGELFF,TGTGCCAGCAGTCCCCCAGGACTAGCGGGAATAGCCGGGGAGCTGTTTTTT
TRBJ1-2,20,TRBV18,.,.,CASSPRAVVTAGMANYGYTF,TGTGCCAGCTCACCACGCGCGGTTGTTACGGCAGGGATGGCGAACTATGGCTACACCTTC
TRBJ2-3,14,TRBV3-1/TRBV3-2,TRBD2,few,CASATSGLTDTQYF,TGTGCCAGCGCGACTAGCGGTCTCACAGATACGCAGTATTTT
TRBJ2-1,15,TRBV11-3,TRBD1,.,CASSLGQVQYNEQFF,TGTGCCAGCAGCCTCGGACAGGTTCAATACAATGAGCAGTTCTTC
TRBJ2-7,14,TRBV5-1,TRBD1,.,CASSLGTGVYEQYF,TGCGCCAGCAGCTTGGGAACAGGGGTATACGAGCAGTACTTC
TRBJ2-2,19,TRBV27,TRBD2,.,CASSPKRTSFYSNTGELFF,TGTGCCAGCAGTCCCAAAAGGACTAGCTTCTATTCCAACACCGGGGAGCTGTTTTTT
TRBJ2-1,15,TRBV29-1,TRBD1,.,CSVDLTGTGGNEQFF,TGCAGCGTTGATCTAACCGGGACAGGGGGGAATGAGCAGTTCTTC
TRBJ2-2,14,TRBV4-3,.,.,CASSQPSGNGELFF,TGCGCCAGCAGCCAACCATCCGGGAACGGGGAGCTGTTTTTT
TRBJ1-2,15,TRBV29-1,.,.,CSVEAPAISNYGYTF,TGCAGCGTTGAAGCCCCAGCGATATCTAACTATGGCTACACCTTC
TRBJ1-2,14,TRBV28,.,.,CASKLRGPSYGYTF,TGTGCCAGCAAATTAAGGGGCCCGAGCTATGGCTACACCTTC
TRBJ1-2,13,TRBV28,.,.,CASSLPGVYGYTF,TGTGCCAGCAGTTTACCCGGGGTGTACGGCTACACCTTC
TRBJ2-3,13,TRBV27,.,once,CASSSHSTDTQYF,TGTGCCAGCAGTTCCCATAGCACAGATACGCAGTATTTT
TRBJ2-1,12,TRBV6-6,.,.,CASSSEANEQFF,TGTGCCAGCAGTTCCGAGGCGAATGAGCAGTTCTTC
TRBJ2-7,15,TRBV3-1/TRBV3-2,.,.,CASSQVSPGHYEQYF,TGTGCCAGCAGCCAAGTCTCCCCGGGACACTACGAGCAGTACTTC
TRBJ1-1,15,TRBV6-5,.,.,CASSPSGGQRTEAFF,TGTGCCAGCAGTCCTTCGGGGGGGCAGAGGACTGAAGCTTTCTTT
TRBJ2-7,16,TRBV6-5,TRBD2,.,CASSYSATSGVYEQYF,TGTGCCAGCAGTTACTCCGCGACTAGCGGAGTCTACGAGCAGTACTTC
TRBJ1-1,13,TRBV30,.,.,CAWSPSRGIPAFF,TGTGCCTGGAGTCCCTCTCGCGGAATCCCAGCTTTCTTT
TRBJ1-2,12,TRBV5-5,.,.,CASSLAGNGYTF,TGTGCCAGCAGCTTGGCAGGGAATGGCTACACCTTC
TRBJ2-1,14,TRBV28,TRBD2,.,CASSGGAGGHEQFF,TGTGCCAGCAGTGGGGGAGCGGGAGGTCATGAGCAGTTCTTC
TRBJ1-2,12,TRBV19,TRBD1,.,CASSWGGQGNTF,TGTGCCAGTAGTTGGGGCGGACAGGGAAATACCTTC
TRBJ2-2,14,TRBV14,.,.,CASSQTRDTGELFF,TGTGCCAGCAGCCAGACGAGGGACACCGGGGAGCTGTTTTTT
TRBJ2-1,16,TRBV6-5,.,.,CASSYSGLGGSGEQFF,TGTGCCAGCAGTTACTCTGGGTTAGGAGGGAGCGGTGAGCAGTTCTTC
TRBJ1-2,14,TRBV19,TRBD1,.,CASSRDRVNYGYTF,TGTGCCAGTAGCCGGGACAGGGTGAACTATGGCTACACCTTC
TRBJ2-7,17,TRBV7-6,TRBD1,.,CASSLDPDRGGSYEQYF,TGTGCCAGCAGCTTAGACCCGGACAGGGGCGGCTCCTACGAGCAGTACTTC
TRBJ1-4,16,TRBV4-2,TRBD1,.,CASSQRRTGGNEKLFF,TGTGCCAGCAGCCAAAGACGGACAGGCGGAAATGAAAAACTGTTTTTT